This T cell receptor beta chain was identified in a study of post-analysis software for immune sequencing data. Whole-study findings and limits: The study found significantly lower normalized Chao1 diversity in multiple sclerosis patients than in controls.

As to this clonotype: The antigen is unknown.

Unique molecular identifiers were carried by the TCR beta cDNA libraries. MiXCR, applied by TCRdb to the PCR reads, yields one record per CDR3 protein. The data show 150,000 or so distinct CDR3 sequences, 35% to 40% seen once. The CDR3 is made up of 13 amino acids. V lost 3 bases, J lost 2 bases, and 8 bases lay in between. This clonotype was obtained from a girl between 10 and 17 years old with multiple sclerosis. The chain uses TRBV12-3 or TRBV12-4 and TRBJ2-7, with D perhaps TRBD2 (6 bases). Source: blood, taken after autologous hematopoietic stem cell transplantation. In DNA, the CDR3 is TGTGCCAGCAGTTTCGGGAGCCCCTACGAGCAGTACTTC. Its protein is CASSFGSPYEQYF.